Presented here are 26 T cell receptor beta chains from one specimen sequenced in a study of cytomegalovirus exposure and HLA in healthy donors. The study ran its PCR with 60 Vbeta and 13 Jbeta primers. Profiling relied on immunoSEQ multiplex PCR, and the TCRdb table lists in-frame clones only, not all of them. The table has some 180,000 clones, around 88% seen once. Material: PBMCs. The receptors were sampled from a man aged 35 to 55 in good health and CMV-seropositive.

As for this clone: This sample also contains other DNA sequences that code for the same CDR3. This chain uses TRBV5-1 with TRBJ2-5, with a tentative D call TRBD1 (5 bases). From germline, CDR1 is SGHRS and CDR2 YFSETQ. Deletions cut 0 bases from V and 1 base from J, with 7 bases between. The CDR3 spans 14 residues. The CDR3: CASSLGTSQETQYF. CDR3 DNA sequence: TGCGCCAGCAGCTTGGGGACAAGCCAAGAGACCCAGTACTTC.

The chain recombines TRBV19 with TRBJ1-1, with D uncertain. This CDR3 has 17 residues. CDR1 is LNHDA, CDR2 SQIVND, per germline (reference sequence). Trimming removed 4 bases from V and 0 bases from J, with 18 bases in between. DNA for the CDR3: TGTGCCAGTAGTACGACCGCCGGACGGGGATTGAACACTGAAGCTTTCTTT. It specifies CASSTTAGRGLNTEAFF.

This clone was counted a few times. J is TRBJ2-7 and V is TRBV6-5, with 8 bases lining up with TRBD1. Germline CDR1 reads MNHEY; CDR2 reads SVGAGI. Trimming at V came to 5 bases and at J to 4 bases, leaving 7 bases not matched to a gene. This CDR3 region has 14 residues. The chain's CDR3 is CASSVSRTGYEQYF. CDR3 DNA sequence: TGTGCCAGCAGTGTATCCCGGACAGGGTACGAGCAGTACTTC.

Of note for this clone: At one boundary the junction diverges from the germline segment, which might be a read error. V usage is TRBV7-9 and J usage is TRBJ2-6; no firm D call. The CDR3 length is 14 residues. Germline CDR1 and CDR2: SEHNR and FQNEAQ (reference sequence). The DNA of the CDR3 is TGTTCCAGCAGCGTCAACTCTGGGGCCAACGTCCTGACTTTC. Translation: CSSSVNSGANVLTF.

This rearrangement joins TRBV4-2 to TRBJ1-3; D is undetermined. Germline V CDR1 and CDR2: LGHNA, YNFKEQ. V dropped 0 bases and J dropped 2 bases, with 11 bases sitting between them. The length of the CDR3 is 16 residues. CDR3 DNA: TGTGCCAGCAGCCAAGATGCAGTCGATCCTGGAAACACCATATATTTT. It specifies CASSQDAVDPGNTIYF.

The rearrangement joins TRBV11-2 to TRBJ2-7; 7 nucleotides line up with TRBD2. This CDR3 is built from 14 residues. Germline V gene sequence: CDR1 SGHAT, CDR2 FQNNGV. The J segment lost 4 bases and the V segment lost 5 bases, leaving 8 bases of the junction unmatched. CDR3 sequence (DNA): TGTGCCAGCAGCAGGGGCGGCGGGAGTTACGAGCAGTACTTC. Protein sequence: CASSRGGGSYEQYF.

This clone appeared a single time. The rearrangement joins TRBV7-9 to TRBJ2-3; the match to TRBD2 covers 15 bases. This CDR3 is 17 amino acids long. V was pared by 6 bases and J by 4 bases, with 8 bases of the junction left unmatched. CDR1 and CDR2 from the germline V gene are SEHNR and FQNEAQ (reference sequence). The DNA for the CDR3 is TGTGCCAGCAGACCCAAGGGACTAGCGGGAGGACCAGATACGCAGTATTTT. It specifies CASRPKGLAGGPDTQYF.

The J gene is TRBJ2-3, the V gene TRBV29-1; D not certain. There are 15 residues in the CDR3. Looked up from germline, CDR1 is SQVTM and CDR2 is ANQGSEA. V lost 4 bases to trimming and J lost 2 bases, with 16 bases between them. The CDR3 protein is CSVGRLSSYTDTQYF. CDR3 coding DNA: TGCAGCGTTGGCAGATTGTCTTCTTACACAGATACGCAGTATTTT.

The CDR3 DNA reads TGCAGCGTTGCCAGGGACTTTGGTCAGCCCCAGCATTTT. This sequence encodes CSVARDFGQPQHF. The rearrangement joins TRBV29-1 to TRBJ1-5, with D possibly being TRBD1 (5 bases). The CDR3 consists of 13 residues. Germline-derived CDR1 and CDR2 are SQVTM and ANQGSEA. The ends were cut back, 4 bases at V and 6 bases at J, with 13 bases in the middle.

V gene TRBV5-4 combines with J gene TRBJ2-7, with TRBD1 matching over 8 bases. The CDR3 consists of 16 residues. Trimming took 4 bases from V and 4 from J; bases not matched to a gene: 13. CDR1 is SGHNT, CDR2 YYREEE, per germline (reference sequence). The CDR3 DNA reads as TGTGCCAGCAGCCGGGTTGGGACAGGAGCCTTTTACGAGCAGTACTTC. Residues: CASSRVGTGAFYEQYF. Looking up the rest from reference TRBV5-4 and TRBJ2-7 gives the full variable domain: ETGVTQSPTHLIKTRGQQVTLRCSSQSGHNTVSWYQQALGQGPQFIFQYYREEENGRGNFPPRFSGLQFPNYSSELNVNALELDDSALYLCASSRVGTGAFYEQYFGPGTRLTVT.

This clone was seen more than once but under ten times. The genes are TRBV4-1 and TRBJ1-1, with TRBD1 as a possible D gene (6 bases). This CDR3 has 15 amino acids. Per the germline V gene, CDR1 is MGHRA and CDR2 is YSYEKL. V lost 9 bases, J lost 5 bases, and 22 bases lay in between. For the CDR3, the DNA is TGCGCCAGTACCCTCTCACAGGGATTACGAACTGAAGCTTTCTTT. Protein product: CASTLSQGLRTEAFF.

The V gene is TRBV5-1, the J gene TRBJ2-7; 8 nucleotides match TRBD1. Germline values: CDR1 SGHRS, CDR2 YFSETQ. This CDR3 contains 13 residues. The junction had 6 bases not matched to a gene; V was cut back by 4 bases and J by 6 bases. CDR3 region: CASSDRGPGEQYF. The CDR3 region has the DNA TGCGCCAGCAGCGACAGGGGCCCTGGCGAGCAGTACTTC.

The V and J genes are TRBV7-6 and TRBJ2-3; D gene ambiguous. CDR3 size: 12 residues. The ends were cut back, 6 bases at V and 6 bases at J, with 10 bases in the middle. Germline V gene data show CDR1 as SGHVS and CDR2 as FNYEAQ. This chain's CDR3 is CASSSRGDTQYF. CDR3 bases: TGTGCCAGCAGTTCTCGAGGTGATACGCAGTATTTT.

This chain joins TRBV7-2 and TRBJ2-4; TRBD1 agrees at 7 bases. This CDR3 has 15 amino acids. CDR1 is SGHTA, CDR2 FQGNSA, per germline. V lost 1 base and J lost 9; bases outside the gene matches: 9. The CDR3 nucleotides read TGTGCCAGCAGCTTAGAGACAGGGTACGGGGTCATTCAGTACTTC. Translation: CASSLETGYGVIQYF.

This clone was seen a handful of times. The chain combines TRBV11-2 with TRBJ1-3, with 8 bases aligning to TRBD1. CDR1 and CDR2 (germline): SGHAT, FQNNGV. CDR3 size: 18 residues. Trimming removed 1 base from V and 0 bases from J; junction bases left unmatched: 8. The CDR3, as DNA: TGTGCCAGCAGCTTAGGGGCCGGGACAGGCCTCTCTGGAAACACCATATATTTT. Amino acid sequence: CASSLGAGTGLSGNTIYF.

The chain joins TRBV7-3 to TRBJ2-1; D unresolved. V was pared by 1 base and J by 10 bases, with 11 bases between. Germline CDR1 SGHTA, CDR2 FQGTGA. This CDR3 region has 13 residues. CDR3 sequence: CASSLNTLREQFF. The CDR3 DNA reads TGTGCCAGCAGCTTAAACACTTTGAGGGAGCAGTTCTTC.

Here the CDR3 reads CASSPGLAGGPITAGELFF. The CDR3 nucleotides read TGTGCCAGCAGCCCAGGACTAGCGGGAGGGCCTATTACGGCCGGGGAGCTGTTTTTT. This chain links TRBV7-2 with TRBJ2-2; 15 bases agree with TRBD2. With V trimmed by 5 bases and J by 6 bases, 13 bases remained unmatched. The CDR3 covers 19 residues. The germline CDR1 and CDR2 sequences are SGHTA and FQGNSA.

The chain links TRBV4-2 to TRBJ2-7, with 11 bases lining up with TRBD2. The germline gives CDR1 LGHNA, CDR2 YNFKEQ. CDR3 length: 15 residues. V lost 0 bases, J lost 7 bases, and 5 bases stayed unmatched. As DNA, the CDR3 is TGTGCCAGCAGCCAAGATAGCGGGAGGGCCGGAGAGCAGTACTTC. Its protein is CASSQDSGRAGEQYF.

The rearrangement links TRBV7-2 to TRBJ2-3; D unclear. V was shortened by 5 bases and J by 2 bases, with 8 bases between the two germline ends. Germline CDR1 SGHTA, CDR2 FQGNSA. The CDR3 spans 13 residues. This CDR3 reads CASSGYNTDTQYF. The CDR3 DNA follows: TGTGCCAGCAGCGGTTACAACACAGATACGCAGTATTTT.

The chain couples TRBV5-1 to TRBJ1-1; 7 nucleotides agree with TRBD1. This CDR3 is 14 amino acids long. Trimming took 4 bases from V and 1 from J; bases not matched to a gene: 4. Germline CDR1 SGHRS, CDR2 YFSETQ. Here the CDR3 reads CASSTGQPNTEAFF. The CDR3 DNA follows: TGCGCCAGCAGCACGGGACAGCCGAACACTGAAGCTTTCTTT.

This clone is a singleton in its sample. The CDR3 coding sequence is TGCGCCAGCAGCTTAAAGGGACAGCTAGAGACCCAGTACTTC. Residues: CASSLKGQLETQYF. The chain couples TRBV5-1 to TRBJ2-5, with TRBD1 matching 7 bases. There are 14 residues in the CDR3. V shed 2 bases and J 4 bases; nucleotides not matched to a gene: 5. Germline CDR1 SGHRS, CDR2 YFSETQ.

This chain links TRBV29-1 with TRBJ2-2, with TRBD1 as a possible D gene (6 bases). Trimming stripped 6 bases from V and 7 bases from J, with 15 bases between. This CDR3 has 13 residues. CDR1 is SQVTM and CDR2 is ANQGSEA in the germline V gene. DNA of the CDR3: TGCAGCGTCAAGAAGGGACAACACGGGGAGCTGTTTTTT. Translated: CSVKKGQHGELFF.

The V and J genes are TRBV14 and TRBJ2-7; the D gene is possibly TRBD2 (6 bases). Germline CDR1 is SGHDN and CDR2 is FVKESK. The CDR3 covers 16 residues. Trimming left V 3 bases short and J 2 bases short, with 17 bases between. Here the CDR3 reads CASSHRSSGSPYEQYF. CDR3 nucleotide sequence: TGTGCCAGCAGCCACCGAAGCAGCGGGTCGCCCTACGAGCAGTACTTC.

The chain is built from TRBV5-5 and TRBJ2-1, with a tentative D call TRBD1 (5 bases). V was shortened by 4 bases and J by 6 bases, with 14 bases between the two germline ends. CDR3 size: 14 residues. Germline V lookup: CDR1 SGHKS, CDR2 YYEKEE (reference sequence). The CDR3 coding sequence is TGTGCCAGCAGCCCGAAAGGGGTAGTCAATGAGCAGTTCTTC. It yields the protein CASSPKGVVNEQFF. Drawing the rest from reference TRBV5-5 and TRBJ2-1, the complete variable domain is DAGVTQSPTHLIKTRGQQVTLRCSPISGHKSVSWYQQVLGQGPQFIFQYYEKEERGRGNFPDRFSARQFPNYSSELNVNALLLGDSALYLCASSPKGVVNEQFFGPGTRLTVL.

The rearrangement links TRBV19 to TRBJ2-5; 8 nucleotides match TRBD1. With V trimmed by 3 bases and J by 5 bases, 8 bases remained unmatched. CDR3 size: 15 residues. In germline, CDR1 is LNHDA, CDR2 SQIVND (reference sequence). The CDR3 spells CASSILQGAYETQYF. Written as DNA, the CDR3 is TGTGCCAGTAGTATCCTCCAGGGGGCTTATGAGACCCAGTACTTC.

The rearrangement uses TRBV14 and TRBJ1-2; D is unresolved. V gave up 5 bases and J gave up 8 bases, with 12 bases separating them. The CDR3 extends over 12 amino acids. Germline V gene data show CDR1 as SGHDN and CDR2 as FVKESK. CDR3 region: CASSVGFLGYTF. CDR3 coding DNA: TGTGCCAGCAGCGTCGGGTTCCTAGGCTACACCTTC.